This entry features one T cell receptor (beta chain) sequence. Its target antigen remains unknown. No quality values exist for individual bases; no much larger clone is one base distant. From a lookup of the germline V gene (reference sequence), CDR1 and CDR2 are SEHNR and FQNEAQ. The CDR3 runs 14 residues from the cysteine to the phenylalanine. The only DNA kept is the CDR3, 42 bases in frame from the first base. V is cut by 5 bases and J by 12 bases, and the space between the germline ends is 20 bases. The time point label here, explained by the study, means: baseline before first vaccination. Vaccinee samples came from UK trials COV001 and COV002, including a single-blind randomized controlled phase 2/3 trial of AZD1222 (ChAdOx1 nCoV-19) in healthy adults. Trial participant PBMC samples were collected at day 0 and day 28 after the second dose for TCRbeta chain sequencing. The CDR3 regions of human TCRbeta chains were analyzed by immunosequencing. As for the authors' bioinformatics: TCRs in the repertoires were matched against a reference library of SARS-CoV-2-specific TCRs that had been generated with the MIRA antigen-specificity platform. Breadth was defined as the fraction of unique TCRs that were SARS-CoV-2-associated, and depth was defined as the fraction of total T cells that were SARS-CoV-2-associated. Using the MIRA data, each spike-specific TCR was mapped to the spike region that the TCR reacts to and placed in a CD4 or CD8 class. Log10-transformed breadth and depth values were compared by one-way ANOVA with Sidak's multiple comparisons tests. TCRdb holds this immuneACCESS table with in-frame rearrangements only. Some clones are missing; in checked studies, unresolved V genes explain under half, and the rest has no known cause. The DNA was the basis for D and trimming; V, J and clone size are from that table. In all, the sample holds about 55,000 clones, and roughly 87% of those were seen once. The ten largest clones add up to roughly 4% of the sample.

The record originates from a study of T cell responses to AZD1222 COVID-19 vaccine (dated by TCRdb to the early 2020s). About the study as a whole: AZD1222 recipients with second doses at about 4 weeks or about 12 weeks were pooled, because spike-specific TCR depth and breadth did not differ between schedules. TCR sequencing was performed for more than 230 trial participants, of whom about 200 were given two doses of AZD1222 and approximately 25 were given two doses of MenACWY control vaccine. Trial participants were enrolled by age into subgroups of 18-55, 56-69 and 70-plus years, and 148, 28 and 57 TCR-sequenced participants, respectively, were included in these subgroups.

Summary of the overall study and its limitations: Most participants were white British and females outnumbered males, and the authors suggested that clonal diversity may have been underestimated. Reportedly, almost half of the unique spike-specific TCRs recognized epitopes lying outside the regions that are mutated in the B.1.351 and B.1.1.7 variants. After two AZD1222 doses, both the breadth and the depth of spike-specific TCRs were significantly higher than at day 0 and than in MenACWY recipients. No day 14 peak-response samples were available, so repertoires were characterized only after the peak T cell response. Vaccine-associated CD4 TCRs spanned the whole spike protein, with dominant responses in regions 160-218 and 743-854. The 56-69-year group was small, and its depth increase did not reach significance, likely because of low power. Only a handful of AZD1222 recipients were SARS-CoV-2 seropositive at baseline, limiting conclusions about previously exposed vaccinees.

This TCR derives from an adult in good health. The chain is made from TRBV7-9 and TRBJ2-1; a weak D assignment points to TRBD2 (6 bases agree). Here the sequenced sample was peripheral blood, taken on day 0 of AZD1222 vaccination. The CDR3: CASSASGRRGAQFF. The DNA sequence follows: TGTGCCAGCAGCGCCTCCGGACGGCGGGGTGCGCAGTTCTTC.